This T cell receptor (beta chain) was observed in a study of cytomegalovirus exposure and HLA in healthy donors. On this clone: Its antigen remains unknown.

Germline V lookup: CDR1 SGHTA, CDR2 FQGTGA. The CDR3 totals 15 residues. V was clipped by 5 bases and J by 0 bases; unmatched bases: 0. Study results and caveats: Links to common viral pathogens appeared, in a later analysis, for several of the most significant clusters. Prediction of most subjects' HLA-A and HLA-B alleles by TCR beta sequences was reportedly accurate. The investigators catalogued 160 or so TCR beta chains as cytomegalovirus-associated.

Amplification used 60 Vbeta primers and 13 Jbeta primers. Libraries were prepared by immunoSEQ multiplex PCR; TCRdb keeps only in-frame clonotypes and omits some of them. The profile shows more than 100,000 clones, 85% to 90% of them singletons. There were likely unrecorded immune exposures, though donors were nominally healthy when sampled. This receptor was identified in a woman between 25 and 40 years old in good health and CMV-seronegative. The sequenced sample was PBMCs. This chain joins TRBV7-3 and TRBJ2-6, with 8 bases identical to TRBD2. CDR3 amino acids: CASSAGGSGANVLTF. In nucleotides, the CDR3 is TGTGCCAGCAGCGCGGGGGGCTCTGGGGCCAACGTCCTGACTTTC.